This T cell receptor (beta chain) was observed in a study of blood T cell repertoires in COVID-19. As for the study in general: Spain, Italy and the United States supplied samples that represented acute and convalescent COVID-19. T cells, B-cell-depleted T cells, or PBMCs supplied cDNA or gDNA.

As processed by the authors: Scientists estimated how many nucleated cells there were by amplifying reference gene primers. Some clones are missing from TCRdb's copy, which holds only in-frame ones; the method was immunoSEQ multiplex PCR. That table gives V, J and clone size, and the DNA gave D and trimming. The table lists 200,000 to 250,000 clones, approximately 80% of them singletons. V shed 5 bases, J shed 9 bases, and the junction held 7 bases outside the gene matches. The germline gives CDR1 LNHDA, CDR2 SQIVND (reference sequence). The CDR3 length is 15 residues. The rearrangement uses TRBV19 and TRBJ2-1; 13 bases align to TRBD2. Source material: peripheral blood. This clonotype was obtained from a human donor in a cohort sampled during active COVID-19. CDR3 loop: CASSGLAGESGEQFF. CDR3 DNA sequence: TGTGCCAGTAGTGGACTAGCGGGGGAATCGGGTGAGCAGTTCTTC.